These 20 T cell receptor beta chains share one sample of origin, sequenced in a study of blood T cell repertoires in COVID-19. Clones were read by immunoSEQ multiplex PCR, and TCRdb kept only the in-frame ones, dropping some. The sample lists tens of thousands of clones, approximately 90% occurring once. Material: peripheral blood. Receptors were obtained from a man in his fifties or sixties with active COVID-19.

The chain uses TRBV2 and TRBJ2-4; tentatively, D is TRBD2 (5 bases). Germline lookup yields CDR1 SNHLY and CDR2 FYNNEI. V shed 4 bases and J shed 3 bases, with 7 bases lying between them. CDR3 length: 13 amino acids. The CDR3 DNA follows: TGTGCCAGCAGTGGAGAGGGCAAAAACATTCAGTACTTC. This encodes CASSGEGKNIQYF.

The J gene is TRBJ2-7, the V gene TRBV30; possibly TRBD2 for D (6 bases). V shed 2 bases and J shed 2 bases, with 25 bases lying between them. Germline CDR1 is GTSNPN and CDR2 is SVGIG (reference sequence). This CDR3 spans 18 amino acids. The CDR3 here is CAWSSLEEGLVGAYEQYF. The CDR3 bases are TGTGCCTGGAGTTCCCTTGAGGAGGGTTTGGTTGGGGCCTACGAGCAGTACTTC.

In this sample, this clone turned up once. The chain couples TRBV29-1 to TRBJ2-1; tentatively, D is TRBD2 (6 bases). Germline values: CDR1 SQVTM, CDR2 ANQGSEA. This CDR3 spans 14 amino acids. V gave up 7 bases and J gave up 0 bases, with 13 bases separating them. As DNA, the CDR3 is TGCAGCGGAAGGGACTCGAGCTCCTACAATGAGCAGTTCTTC. It codes for CSGRDSSSYNEQFF.

The rearrangement links TRBV29-1 to TRBJ1-1, with D unclear. Germline V gives CDR1 SQVTM, CDR2 ANQGSEA. The V end was cut by 4 bases, the J end by 4 bases, with 19 bases between. CDR3 length: 15 residues. The CDR3 coding sequence is TGCAGCGTTGTCGGTTTTGCCGAGCGGAGCACTGAAGCTTTCTTT. Translation: CSVVGFAERSTEAFF.

The chain recombines TRBV5-1 with TRBJ1-1; D may be TRBD1 (5 bases). The germline CDR1 and CDR2 sequences are SGHRS and YFSETQ. This CDR3 contains 14 residues. V was cut by 3 bases and J by 1 base, with 10 bases left in between. The chain's CDR3 is CASSSDTSNTEAFF. The CDR3 DNA reads TGCGCCAGCAGCTCGGACACGTCGAACACTGAAGCTTTCTTT.

J is TRBJ2-3 and V is TRBV28, with 11 bases fitting TRBD2. Per germline, CDR1 MDHEN and CDR2 SYDVKM. The CDR3 loop spans 19 amino acids. V lost 4 bases and J lost 2; bases outside the gene matches: 14. The DNA for the CDR3 is TGTGCCAGCAGTTGGTCATTTAGCGGGAGGGCCGGACTCACAGATACGCAGTATTTT. It translates to CASSWSFSGRAGLTDTQYF.

In this sample, this clone turned up once. This chain uses TRBV10-2 with TRBJ2-2; 7 bases agree with TRBD2. CDR1 is WSHSY, CDR2 SAAADI, per germline. With V trimmed by 4 bases and J by 3 bases, 5 bases remained unmatched. The CDR3 length is 15 residues. The CDR3 nucleotides are TGCGCCAGCAGTGTACAGCGGGGTGACACCGGGGAGCTGTTTTTT. The encoded protein is CASSVQRGDTGELFF.

This clone was seen just once. This chain links TRBV11-2 with TRBJ2-4, with 7 positions matching TRBD1. The ends lost 0 bases at V and 0 bases at J; junction bases unmatched: 11. CDR1 is SGHAT, CDR2 FQNNGV, per germline. CDR3 length: 19 residues. CDR3 residues: CASSLDRTGTQLAKNIQYF. CDR3 nucleotides: TGTGCCAGCAGCTTAGACCGGACAGGAACACAACTAGCCAAAAACATTCAGTACTTC. Looking up the rest from reference TRBV11-2 and TRBJ2-4 gives the full variable domain: EAGVAQSPRYKIIEKRQSVAFWCNPISGHATLYWYQQILGQGPKLLIQFQNNGVVDDSQLPKDRFSAERLKGVDSTLKIQPAKLEDSAVYLCASSLDRTGTQLAKNIQYFGAGTRLSVL.

This rearrangement joins TRBV5-1 to TRBJ2-7; 7 nucleotides align to TRBD2. V trimming: 1 base; J trimming: 5 bases; junction bases outside the gene matches: 6. The CDR3 sequence is 14 residues long. CDR1 is SGHRS, CDR2 YFSETQ, per germline. The CDR3 spells CASSLLPGRDEQYF. The CDR3 bases are TGCGCCAGCAGCTTGTTACCAGGGAGGGACGAGCAGTACTTC.

The CDR3 is CASSLGGQGGGLTDTQYF. CDR3 nucleotides: TGCGCCAGCAGCTTGGGTGGCCAGGGTGGGGGACTCACAGATACGCAGTATTTT. This chain connects TRBV5-1 to TRBJ2-3, with D perhaps TRBD2 (6 bases). V was cut by 0 bases and J by 2 bases, with 19 bases left in between. Germline loops: CDR1 SGHRS, CDR2 YFSETQ. The length of the CDR3 is 18 residues.

This clone has just a few counts. This chain connects TRBV19 to TRBJ1-2; D possibly corresponds to TRBD1 (5 bases). V lost 2 bases and J lost 2, with 6 bases in between. The CDR3 runs to 13 residues. CDR1 and CDR2 (germline): LNHDA, SQIVND (reference sequence). As DNA, the CDR3 is TGTGCCAGTAGTATACGGACAAACTATGGCTACACCTTC. Translation: CASSIRTNYGYTF.

V gene TRBV3-1 (or the pseudogene TRBV3-2) combines with J gene TRBJ2-1; the match to TRBD2 covers 11 bases. V shed 4 bases, J shed 3 bases, and the junction held 8 bases outside the gene matches. CDR1 and CDR2 (germline): LGHDT, YNNKEL (reference sequence). This CDR3 has 17 amino acids. The CDR3 DNA follows: TGTGCCAGCAGCCCCCGACTAGCGGGAACGCTCTACAATGAGCAGTTCTTC. This gives the protein CASSPRLAGTLYNEQFF.

This rearrangement joins TRBV11-2 to TRBJ1-5; 9 bases fit TRBD1. Germline assignment: CDR1 SGHAT and CDR2 FQNNGV. The CDR3 sequence is 13 residues long. After removal of 5 bases from V and 6 bases from J, the junction contained 2 bases not matched to a gene. CDR3 nucleotides: TGTGCCAGCAGCCAACAGGGGGCTCAGCCCCAGCATTTT. It specifies CASSQQGAQPQHF.

The chain couples TRBV6-2 or TRBV6-3 to TRBJ2-2; 11 bases are a match to TRBD2. The CDR3 totals 16 residues. CDR1 and CDR2 (germline): MNHEY, SVGEGT. The V and J ends lost 4 bases and 3 bases, in that order; junction bases with no gene match: 4. Here the CDR3 reads CASSSGTSGYTGELFF. CDR3 nucleotides: TGTGCCAGCAGTTCCGGGACTAGCGGATACACCGGGGAGCTGTTTTTT.

CDR3 nucleotide sequence: TGTGCCAGCAGTTTACCGACAGGCCCAACGGAGACCCAGTACTTC. As protein: CASSLPTGPTETQYF. V and J are TRBV28 and TRBJ2-5; D perhaps matches TRBD1 (6 bases). The CDR3 sequence is 15 residues long. Trimming pared 2 bases from V and 5 bases from J, leaving 15 bases between. Germline CDR1 MDHEN, CDR2 SYDVKM.

In its sample, this clone was seen once. This chain joins TRBV12-3 or TRBV12-4 and TRBJ2-1; weak D call: TRBD2 (5 bases). The V end was cut by 5 bases, the J end by 7 bases, with 9 bases between. This CDR3 has 12 amino acids. CDR3 sequence: CASSSSVNEQFF. The CDR3 region has the DNA TGTGCCAGCAGTAGTAGCGTAAATGAGCAGTTCTTC.

The sample holds one count of this clone. V is TRBV2 and J is TRBJ1-4; 12 bases line up with TRBD1. Germline V gene data show CDR1 as SNHLY and CDR2 as FYNNEI. The CDR3 spans 17 residues. V lost 3 bases and J lost 8; bases outside the gene matches: 10. The CDR3 region has the DNA TGTGCCAGCAGTGATGGGGGACAGGGGGCCCTGGGAGAAAAACTGTTTTTT. Its translation is CASSDGGQGALGEKLFF.

Notes on this clone: The sample carries other DNA sequences with the same CDR3. The chain couples TRBV29-1 to TRBJ1-1; D uncertain. Trimming shortened V by 6 bases and J by 4 bases, and 9 bases separated the two germline ends. The germline CDR1 and CDR2 sequences are SQVTM and ANQGSEA. The CDR3 has 11 amino acids. The CDR3 DNA reads TGCAGCGTGGACCGGGGCACTGAAGCTTTCTTT. Translating gives CSVDRGTEAFF.

The V call is TRBV2, the J call TRBJ1-1; D is unclear. The CDR3 extends over 13 amino acids. CDR1 and CDR2 (germline): SNHLY, FYNNEI. The V and J ends lost 5 bases and 7 bases respectively, with 14 bases between them. CDR3 sequence: CASSLPGGLEAFF. DNA for the CDR3: TGTGCCAGCAGTCTCCCGGGAGGGCTTGAAGCTTTCTTT. The full variable domain, with the rest looked up from reference TRBV2 and TRBJ1-1, is EPEVTQTPSHQVTQMGQEVILRCVPISNHLYFYWYRQILGQKVEFLVSFYNNEISEKSEIFDDQFSVERPDGSNFTLKIRSTKLEDSAMYFCASSLPGGLEAFFGQGTRLTVV.

This chain connects TRBV2 to TRBJ1-2; no firm D call. The CDR3 runs 12 residues. V lost 4 bases and J lost 6, with 9 bases in between. Germline V gives CDR1 SNHLY, CDR2 FYNNEI. Here the CDR3 DNA reads TGTGCCAGCAGTGGAGGGTTCGATGGCTACACCTTC. Protein: CASSGGFDGYTF.